The clone carrying this T cell receptor (beta chain) was seen more than once but under ten times. Its specificity is not known. Treatment of the sample: roughly 10-day PBMC culture with coronavirus spike peptide pools or control peptides (ViraFEST assay). This entry comes from a study of vaccination and CD4 T cells after COVID-19. Turning to the study itself: The interval from dose two to post-vaccine sampling had a median of about 72 days, and it ranged from 14 to 241. General study findings and limits: Spike mono-reactivity was found in 304 of the 307 vaccine-specific clones identified in convalescent patients.

The CDR3 length is 11 residues. Germline-derived CDR1 and CDR2 are SNHLY and FYNNEI. V shed 8 bases and J shed 2 bases, with 5 bases lying between them. Cultured CD4+ T-cell DNA underwent Oncomine TCR Beta short-read sequencing. TCRdb fed the PCR reads into MiXCR, producing one record per CDR3 protein. The sample gives 9,000 to 13,000 distinct CDR3 sequences, about 45% of which show up once; around 30% is in the top ten. V usage is TRBV2 and J usage is TRBJ2-3, with D unclear. Sequenced material: CD4+ T cells from blood, cultured in vitro. The sequence derives from a human donor who had recovered from COVID-19. This CDR3 reads CASGVTDTQYF. The DNA for the CDR3 is TGTGCCAGCGGTGTCACAGATACGCAGTATTTT. Filled out from reference TRBV2 and TRBJ2-3, the complete variable domain reads EPEVTQTPSHQVTQMGQEVILRCVPISNHLYFYWYRQILGQKVEFLVSFYNNEISEKSEIFDDQFSVERPDGSNFTLKIRSTKLEDSAMYFCASGVTDTQYFGPGTRLTVL.